This passage covers 17 T cell receptor beta chains from one sample sequenced in a study of T cells in Graves' hyperthyroidism and ophthalmopathy. TCR beta CDR3 regions were amplified from RNA. The TCR CDR3 was amplified in a first-round RT-PCR using the HTBI primer set. TCRdb re-called the multiplex PCR reads through MiXCR, storing one row per CDR3 protein. Among 530,000 or so distinct CDR3 sequences listed, about 15% were seen once. Sequencing was done on a sample of blood. The receptors shown here come from a woman under 30 with Graves' ophthalmopathy.

The DNA for the CDR3 is TGTGCCAGCAGTTACTCCCCAAACCAGCCCCAGCATTTT. Its translation is CASSYSPNQPQHF. The rearrangement uses TRBV6-6 and TRBJ1-5; no definite D call. CDR3 size: 13 residues. Between the trimmed V and J ends, which lost 0 bases and 7 bases, there was a span of 7 bases. Per germline, CDR1 MNHNY and CDR2 SVGAGI (reference sequence).

This clonotype appeared many times. V and J are TRBV30 and TRBJ2-1; tentatively, D is TRBD1 or TRBD2 (5 bases each). Trimming shortened V by 0 bases and J by 2 bases, and 14 bases separated the two germline ends. The CDR3 is made up of 16 amino acids. Per the germline V gene, CDR1 is GTSNPN and CDR2 is SVGIG (reference sequence). The CDR3 region has the DNA TGTGCCTGGAGTGTAGAAGCGGACACCCCCTACAATGAGCAGTTCTTC. Its protein is CAWSVEADTPYNEQFF.

The table lists this clonotype with a few counts. The genes are TRBV30 and TRBJ2-5, with D hard to call. CDR1 is GTSNPN and CDR2 is SVGIG in the germline V gene (reference sequence). This CDR3 spans 13 amino acids. V was shortened by 0 bases and J by 4 bases, with 9 bases between the two germline ends. The CDR3 DNA reads as TGTGCCTGGAGTGTACAAATCAGAGAGACCCAGTACTTC. Its protein is CAWSVQIRETQYF.

In this sample, this clonotype turned up many times. This sequence joins TRBV11-2 and TRBJ2-7; 10 positions match TRBD2. Unmatched junction bases numbered 21, after V lost 5 bases and J lost 2 bases. CDR3 length: 20 amino acids. The germline V gene encodes CDR1 SGHAT and CDR2 FQNNGV. CDR3 amino acids: CASSHTQILPGTSDAYEQYF. The CDR3, as DNA: TGTGCCAGCAGCCACACGCAAATTTTACCCGGGACTAGCGATGCCTACGAGCAGTACTTC.

The rearrangement links TRBV7-9 to TRBJ2-3, with TRBD2 matching over 9 bases. Germline V gene sequence: CDR1 SEHNR, CDR2 FQNEAQ (reference sequence). The CDR3 is made up of 16 amino acids. Germline trimming cut 3 bases from V and 6 bases from J; bases unmatched to any gene: 10. CDR3 coding DNA: TGTGCCAGCAGCTTGGGGACTAGCAGGTTAATGGATACGCAGTATTTT. It specifies CASSLGTSRLMDTQYF.

This clonotype was found a few times. The J gene is TRBJ1-5, the V gene TRBV11-2, with D perhaps TRBD1 (6 bases). Germline V CDR1 and CDR2: SGHAT, FQNNGV. The CDR3 runs 15 residues. The V and J ends lost 5 bases and 3 bases respectively, with 14 bases between them. CDR3: CASSETGTINQPQHF. The CDR3 bases are TGTGCCAGCAGCGAGACCGGGACAATCAATCAGCCCCAGCATTTT.

The chain employs TRBV7-9 and TRBJ2-2; no clear D. Looked up from germline, CDR1 is SEHNR and CDR2 is FQNEAQ (reference sequence). V shed 0 bases and J shed 0 bases, with 8 bases lying between them. The CDR3 has 16 residues. CDR3 protein: CASSLARSTNTGELFF. As DNA, the CDR3 is TGTGCCAGCAGCTTAGCTAGGTCAACGAACACCGGGGAGCTGTTTTTT.

This clonotype has at least ten counts. The chain couples TRBV7-8 to TRBJ2-1; no clear D. V dropped 4 bases and J dropped 0 bases, with 13 bases sitting between them. This CDR3 has 16 residues. The V gene's germline CDR1 is SGHVS and CDR2 FQNEAQ. DNA of the CDR3: TGTGCCAGCAGCTCCCCGGATCCTGGCTCCTACAATGAGCAGTTCTTC. Encoded protein: CASSSPDPGSYNEQFF.

This clonotype came up many times. A read error may be the cause here, since a much bigger clone is one base away. The CDR3 bases are TGTGCCAGCACTTTGAACACTGAAGCTTTCTTT. Translating gives CASTLNTEAFF. The chain is built from TRBV7-9 and TRBJ1-1; no definite D call. This CDR3 has 11 residues. Germline V gene lookup returns CDR1 SEHNR and CDR2 FQNEAQ (reference sequence). The V end lost 7 bases, the J end lost 0 bases, and 3 bases lay between the germline ends.

The chain links TRBV4-1 to TRBJ1-1; D is perhaps TRBD1 (6 bases). Germline-derived CDR1 and CDR2 are MGHRA and YSYEKL. The CDR3 spans 14 residues. Trimming removed 1 base at V and 4 bases at J, with 10 bases between. The CDR3 coding sequence is TGCGCCAGCAGCCAAGCCCCAGGGGTCACTGAAGCTTTCTTT. It specifies CASSQAPGVTEAFF.

This clonotype was seen only a few times. The rearrangement links TRBV20-1 to TRBJ1-4; possibly TRBD1 for D (5 bases). V lost 5 bases and J 4 bases, leaving 17 bases between the germline ends. CDR1 is DFQATT and CDR2 is SNEGSKA in the germline V gene (reference sequence). The CDR3 runs to 15 residues. CDR3 amino acids: CSALRGRLVNEKLFF. DNA for the CDR3: TGCAGTGCTTTAAGGGGTCGGCTAGTTAATGAAAAACTGTTTTTT.

This clonotype has a count of ten or more. The chain is built from TRBV11-2 and TRBJ2-5; D is possibly TRBD2 (5 bases). The CDR3 loop spans 14 amino acids. Trimming cost V 2 bases and J 2 bases, with 9 bases left between them. Germline V gene lookup returns CDR1 SGHAT and CDR2 FQNNGV. The CDR3 protein is CASSLREIQETQYF. DNA of the CDR3: TGTGCCAGCAGCTTACGGGAAATTCAAGAGACCCAGTACTTC.

This clonotype was found a few times. In DNA form, the CDR3 reads TGTGCCAGCAGCCAAGATCTCAGGTGGGGGAGTAGTGGCAATGAGCAGTTCTTC. Its translation is CASSQDLRWGSSGNEQFF. J is TRBJ2-1 and V is TRBV4-2; D may match TRBD1 or TRBD2 (5 bases each). V shed 0 bases and J shed 6 bases, with 21 bases lying between them. The CDR3 runs 18 residues. Germline-derived CDR1 and CDR2 are LGHNA and YNFKEQ.

With respect to this clonotype: A clone one base away is much larger, so this may be a read error. The rearrangement joins TRBV12-3 or TRBV12-4 to TRBJ2-7; D gene uncertain. V was trimmed by 2 bases and J by 6 bases, leaving 5 bases between them. There are 11 residues in the CDR3. This CDR3 is CASSLTFEQYF. The CDR3 nucleotides read TGTGCCAGCAGTTTAACGTTCGAGCAGTACTTC.

The chain recombines TRBV28 with TRBJ1-4; the D gene is possibly TRBD1 (5 bases). The CDR3 is made up of 16 amino acids. Germline V gene lookup returns CDR1 MDHEN and CDR2 SYDVKM. Trimming took 3 bases from V and 5 from J, leaving 16 bases between them. CDR3 protein: CASSFWPGGGNEKLFF. In DNA form, the CDR3 reads TGTGCCAGCAGTTTTTGGCCCGGTGGGGGAAATGAAAAACTGTTTTTT.

Points on this clonotype: This could be a read error, since a much larger clone is one nucleotide away. The rearrangement joins TRBV16 to TRBJ2-1; possibly TRBD2 for D (7 bases). The J call may be faulty, since TRBJ2-7 better matches the DNA end. The CDR3 runs 17 residues. Germline-derived CDR1 and CDR2 are KGHSY and FQNENV. CDR3 sequence (DNA): TGTGCCAGCAGCCCGCGGGGGCGGGACGGATCCTTCAATGAGCAGTACTTC. It translates to CASSPRGRDGSFNEQYF.

This clonotype was counted only a few times. The chain recombines TRBV5-1 with TRBJ2-7; possibly TRBD1 for D (5 bases). Germline values: CDR1 SGHRS, CDR2 YFSETQ. The V end was cut by 4 bases, the J end by 5 bases, with 16 bases between. There are 14 residues in the CDR3. CDR3 coding DNA: TGCGCCAGCAGCCCCGCCCAGGGTCGCGACGAGCAGTACTTC. Amino acids: CASSPAQGRDEQYF.